This TCR beta chain originates from a study of control samples from healthy donors and cancer patients. TCRdb's copy holds only in-frame clones and misses some; the assay was immunoSEQ multiplex PCR. The sample holds 28,000 or so clones, approximately 85% seen once. V lost 6 bases and J lost 1; bases outside the gene matches: 12. This CDR3 region has 15 residues. Germline V gene lookup returns CDR1 GTSNPN and CDR2 SVGIG (reference sequence). Sequencing was done on a sample of PBMCs. The chain links TRBV30 to TRBJ2-7, with 7 bases that match TRBD1. The source is a man between 60 and 75 years old with colorectal cancer. This chain's CDR3 is CACINRDSYSYEQYF. CDR3 in DNA: TGTGCCTGCATAAACCGGGACAGCTATTCCTACGAGCAGTACTTC.